One and the same sample provided the 21 T cell receptor beta chains below, sequenced in a study of identical twins. TCRdb independently ran MiXCR on the 5' RACE reads; one entry per CDR3 protein. The sample includes about 890,000 distinct CDR3 sequences, over 9% of them seen just once. This same sample was also part of a study on yellow fever vaccine responses in identical twins.

Sequenced sample: PBMCs. The receptors derive from a woman younger than 30 in good health.

This clonotype was seen only a few times. The gene calls are TRBV20-1 and TRBJ1-6, with TRBD1 as a possible D gene (5 bases). Per the germline V gene, CDR1 is DFQATT and CDR2 is SNEGSKA (reference sequence). The V gene lost 5 bases and the J gene lost 9 bases, with 14 bases spanning the gap. The CDR3 sequence is 13 residues long. Written as DNA, the CDR3 is TGCAGTGCTGAAGGGGCCCCTAGTTCACCCCTCCACTTT. Its translation: CSAEGAPSSPLHF.

The table lists this clonotype with many counts. The chain has TRBV25-1 and TRBJ2-7; D is unresolved. Germline V CDR1 and CDR2: MGHDK, SYGVNS. CDR3 length equals 14 residues. V was trimmed by 2 bases and J by 2 bases, leaving 10 bases between them. The CDR3 spells CASSERPEPYEQYF. DNA of the CDR3: TGTGCCAGCAGTGAAAGGCCGGAGCCCTACGAGCAGTACTTC.

This clonotype was seen many times. This sequence joins TRBV5-1 and TRBJ2-7, with a possible D match to TRBD1 (7 bases). Germline V gene sequence: CDR1 SGHRS, CDR2 YFSETQ. The CDR3 length is 18 residues. Trimming took off 1 base at V and 4 bases at J, with 24 bases between the two ends. The CDR3 bases are TGCGCCAGCAGCTTGTGGTGGGACAGCCTTGAGGGACTTTACGAGCAGTACTTC. Amino acids: CASSLWWDSLEGLYEQYF.

The genes are TRBV7-9 and TRBJ2-5; D may match TRBD1 or TRBD2 (6 bases each). V was trimmed by 5 bases and J by 7 bases, leaving 20 bases between them. The CDR3 has 15 residues. Germline loops: CDR1 SEHNR, CDR2 FQNEAQ (reference sequence). In DNA, the CDR3 is TGTGCCAGCAGCACAGGGACGGGGGCCCAGGGGACCCAGTACTTC. Amino acid sequence: CASSTGTGAQGTQYF.

The rearrangement uses TRBV18 and TRBJ2-1; TRBD1 might be the D (5 bases). The CDR3 is made up of 16 amino acids. Trimming pared 0 bases from V and 3 bases from J, leaving 12 bases between. CDR1 is KGHSH, CDR2 LQKENI, per germline. CDR3 DNA: TGTGCCAGCTCACCACCGAGGCAGGGTGGCTACAATGAGCAGTTCTTC. Translating it yields CASSPPRQGGYNEQFF.

V gene TRBV7-6 combines with J gene TRBJ2-1; no definite D call. CDR3 length: 17 amino acids. The V gene's germline CDR1 is SGHVS and CDR2 FNYEAQ. The V and J ends lost 2 bases and 0 bases respectively, with 14 bases between them. CDR3 region: CASSLIPILSSYNEQFF. CDR3 in DNA: TGTGCCAGCAGCTTAATCCCGATCCTGAGCTCCTACAATGAGCAGTTCTTC.

This chain joins TRBV6-2 or TRBV6-3 and TRBJ2-7; possibly TRBD2 for D (5 bases). The V end was cut by 7 bases, the J end by 4 bases, with 11 bases between. The CDR3 covers 12 residues. Germline values: CDR1 MNHEY, CDR2 SVGEGT. This CDR3 is CASKAGGYEQYV. Here the CDR3 DNA reads TGTGCCAGCAAGGCGGGTGGATACGAGCAGTACGTC.

V is TRBV10-3 and J is TRBJ1-4; no reliable D call. V was clipped by 3 bases and J by 5 bases, with 4 bases between them. Germline V gene lookup returns CDR1 ENHRY and CDR2 SYGVKD. CDR3 size: 12 residues. CDR3 loop: CAISDTNEKLFF. The CDR3 DNA sequence: TGTGCCATCAGTGATACGAATGAAAAACTGTTTTTT.

This chain links TRBV2 with TRBJ2-7; tentative D call: TRBD2 (6 bases). V was pared by 3 bases and J by 6 bases, with 18 bases between. Germline assignment: CDR1 SNHLY and CDR2 FYNNEI. The CDR3 has 15 residues. This CDR3 is CASSDQGSGPGEQYF. The CDR3 DNA sequence: TGTGCCAGCAGTGATCAAGGTAGCGGCCCAGGCGAGCAGTACTTC.

This clonotype was seen a handful of times. The J gene is TRBJ2-7, the V gene TRBV5-1; 7 bases line up with TRBD2. Germline V gene data show CDR1 as SGHRS and CDR2 as YFSETQ. V shed 2 bases, J shed 5 bases, and the junction held 10 bases outside the gene matches. The CDR3 consists of 15 residues. CDR3 loop: CASSLQRGFSHEQYF. The CDR3 nucleotides are TGCGCCAGCAGCTTACAGCGGGGTTTTTCCCACGAGCAGTACTTC.

Ten or more counts support this clonotype. The rearrangement joins TRBV12-3 or TRBV12-4 to TRBJ2-3; 9 bases are shared with TRBD2. This CDR3 contains 16 residues. J gave up 0 bases and V 6 bases, and 7 bases lay outside the gene matches. CDR3 nucleotide sequence: TGTGCCAGCAGACGAAGACTAGCGGACAGCACAGATACGCAGTATTTT. Amino acids: CASRRRLADSTDTQYF.

The rearrangement joins TRBV28 to TRBJ2-3; 7 bases are shared with TRBD1. Germline V gene data show CDR1 as MDHEN and CDR2 as SYDVKM. The junction had 8 bases not matched to a gene; V was cut back by 6 bases and J by 2 bases. The CDR3 totals 15 residues. The CDR3 sequence is CASSRGGQITDTQYF. The CDR3 DNA sequence: TGTGCCAGCAGCCGAGGGGGACAGATCACAGATACGCAGTATTTT.

This clonotype was counted ten times or more. V is TRBV29-1 and J is TRBJ2-7, with a possible D match to TRBD2 (6 bases). The V end was cut by 4 bases, the J end by 2 bases, with 9 bases between. Germline CDR1 SQVTM, CDR2 ANQGSEA. The CDR3 sequence is 12 residues long. Here the CDR3 reads CSVGGEAYEQYF. The CDR3 region has the DNA TGCAGCGTTGGAGGGGAGGCCTACGAGCAGTACTTC.

The chain links TRBV5-1 to TRBJ1-1; the match to TRBD1 covers 10 bases. The CDR3 consists of 14 residues. V lost 7 bases and J lost 0; bases outside the gene matches: 3. Germline assignment: CDR1 SGHRS and CDR2 YFSETQ. The CDR3 here is CASADRGLNTEAFF. The CDR3 coding sequence is TGCGCCAGCGCCGACAGGGGGCTGAACACTGAAGCTTTCTTT.

This clonotype was seen only a few times. The CDR3 sequence is CASSSRGLGSYNSPLHF. For the CDR3, the DNA is TGTGCCAGCAGCTCCAGGGGGTTGGGCTCCTATAATTCACCCCTCCACTTT. V gene TRBV28 combines with J gene TRBJ1-6, with 7 nucleotides matching TRBD1. Germline-derived CDR1 and CDR2 are MDHEN and SYDVKM. The V gene end was trimmed by 6 bases and the J gene end by 0 bases; junction bases not matched to a gene: 8. The CDR3 is 17 residues long.

The J gene is TRBJ2-1, the V gene TRBV5-6; no clear D. V was cut by 1 base and J by 0 bases, with 14 bases left in between. The CDR3 loop spans 17 amino acids. Germline values: CDR1 SGHDT, CDR2 YYEEEE. CDR3 nucleotides: TGTGCCAGCAGCTTGTTTGGGATAAGGAGCTCCTACAATGAGCAGTTCTTC. It translates to CASSLFGIRSSYNEQFF.

The sample holds many counts of this clonotype. The chain is built from TRBV3-1 and TRBJ2-2; D gene uncertain. Between the trimmed V and J ends, which lost 0 bases and 4 bases, there was a span of 6 bases. Per the germline V gene, CDR1 is LGHDT and CDR2 is YNNKEL (reference sequence). This CDR3 comprises 14 residues. The CDR3 protein is CASSQDPGTGELFF. The CDR3 DNA sequence: TGTGCCAGCAGCCAAGACCCAGGCACCGGGGAGCTGTTTTTT.

The J gene is TRBJ2-3, the V gene TRBV7-8, with 7 bases fitting TRBD1. The CDR3 has 15 amino acids. V was clipped by 2 bases and J by 3 bases; unmatched bases: 5. Germline-derived CDR1 and CDR2 are SGHVS and FQNEAQ. CDR3: CASSLFTGVTDTQYF. The CDR3 DNA follows: TGTGCCAGCAGCTTATTTACAGGGGTGACAGATACGCAGTATTTT.

The chain couples TRBV2 to TRBJ2-2, with D tentatively TRBD1 (6 bases). Trimming took off 4 bases at V and 0 bases at J, with 9 bases between the two ends. The CDR3 sequence is 15 residues long. Germline CDR1 SNHLY, CDR2 FYNNEI. The CDR3 nucleotides are TGTGCCAGCAGTGGGACAGTCACGAACACCGGGGAGCTGTTTTTT. Its translation is CASSGTVTNTGELFF.

The sample holds many counts of this clonotype. V usage is TRBV6-5 and J usage is TRBJ1-5; D is unresolved. The CDR3 covers 13 residues. Germline lookup yields CDR1 MNHEY and CDR2 SVGAGI. V lost 3 bases, J lost 5 bases, and 8 bases lay in between. The DNA of the CDR3 is TGTGCCAGCAGTTATAGTCCCGATCAGCCCCAGCATTTT. Protein sequence: CASSYSPDQPQHF.

This rearrangement joins TRBV11-2 to TRBJ2-5; a weak D match, TRBD2 (7 bases). The germline gives CDR1 SGHAT, CDR2 FQNNGV. The CDR3 covers 16 residues. V lost 4 bases and J lost 5, with 20 bases in between. The CDR3 DNA follows: TGTGCCAGCAGCTCCCAAGGGCGGGGGCGCTGGGAGACCCAGTACTTC. Encoded protein: CASSSQGRGRWETQYF.